A single sample gave rise to the 11 T cell receptor beta chains below, sequenced in a study of T cell repertoires in cytomegalovirus infection. TCRdb reanalysed the reads using MiXCR and keeps one entry per CDR3 protein. The table records roughly 310,000 distinct CDR3 sequences, about a sixth of them present only once. Material for sequencing was PBMCs. The source of these receptors is a human donor in good health (CMV status not recorded). Some clones in this sample may be carry-over from other donors' samples.

This clonotype occurred many times. V and J are TRBV7-9 and TRBJ2-7; possibly TRBD1 for D (6 bases). The V end lost 6 bases, the J end lost 6 bases, and 18 bases lay between the germline ends. The CDR3 covers 14 residues. Germline CDR1 SEHNR, CDR2 FQNEAQ (reference sequence). CDR3 nucleotides: TGTGCCAGCAGGCCTACAGGGTCGGGCAGCGAGCAGTACTTC. Amino acids: CASRPTGSGSEQYF.

The chain employs TRBV20-1 and TRBJ2-1; 10 bases are a match to TRBD2. The V gene's germline CDR1 is DFQATT and CDR2 SNEGSKA (reference sequence). This CDR3 region has 16 residues. V lost 1 base, J lost 7 bases, and 10 bases stayed unmatched. This CDR3 reads CSARGFGSGGANEQFF. The CDR3 DNA follows: TGCAGTGCTAGAGGATTCGGAAGCGGGGGGGCTAATGAGCAGTTCTTC.

This chain links TRBV14 with TRBJ2-5; a possible D gene is TRBD1 (5 bases). V dropped 2 bases and J dropped 4 bases, with 8 bases sitting between them. The CDR3 spans 13 residues. Germline V gives CDR1 SGHDN, CDR2 FVKESK. Here the CDR3 DNA reads TGTGCCAGCAGCCAACGGACAAGAGAGACCCAGTACTTC. Encoded protein: CASSQRTRETQYF.

The chain links TRBV7-9 to TRBJ1-6; D unclear. Germline V gene sequence: CDR1 SEHNR, CDR2 FQNEAQ (reference sequence). The CDR3 spans 13 residues. V lost 1 base and J 11 bases, leaving 9 bases between the germline ends. CDR3 loop: CASSLGAQAPLHF. CDR3 nucleotides: TGTGCCAGCAGCTTAGGTGCCCAAGCACCCCTCCACTTT. Full variable domain (outside the CDR3, taken from reference TRBV7-9 and TRBJ1-6): DTGVSQNPRHKITKRGQNVTFRCDPISEHNRLYWYRQTLGQGPEFLTYFQNEAQLEKSRLLSDRFSAERPKGSFSTLEIQRTEQGDSAMYLCASSLGAQAPLHFGNGTRLTVT.

This clonotype turned up a few times. The chain uses TRBV6-2 or TRBV6-3 and TRBJ2-1; TRBD2 agrees at 8 bases. CDR1 and CDR2 from the germline V gene are MNHEY and SVGEGT. The CDR3 has 14 residues. The junction had 9 bases not matched to a gene; V was cut back by 6 bases and J by 8 bases. Written as DNA, the CDR3 is TGTGCCAGCAGACGGGAGGGGGGTAGGCATGAGCAGTTCTTC. Amino acid sequence: CASRREGGRHEQFF.

CDR3: CASSYLVQPQHF. For the CDR3, the DNA is TGTGCCAGCAGTTACCTAGTCCAGCCCCAGCATTTT. The gene calls are TRBV6-2 or TRBV6-3 and TRBJ1-5; D ambiguous. CDR1 is MNHEY, CDR2 SVGEGT, per germline. The CDR3 has 12 residues. V was trimmed by 2 bases and J by 7 bases, leaving 6 bases between them.

This clonotype occurred many times. The CDR3 sequence is CASSLMGSYEQYF. The CDR3 DNA sequence: TGTGCCAGCAGCTTGATGGGCTCCTACGAGCAGTACTTC. This chain connects TRBV7-8 to TRBJ2-7, with D hard to call. The CDR3 has 13 residues. Per the germline V gene, CDR1 is SGHVS and CDR2 is FQNEAQ. V was pared by 3 bases and J by 0 bases, with 6 bases between.

This clonotype was detected many times. The CDR3 region has the DNA TGCGCCAGCAGCCTTCGACAGGGATCGGCCAAAAACATTCAGTACTTC. This encodes CASSLRQGSAKNIQYF. The chain links TRBV5-1 to TRBJ2-4; 7 nucleotides agree with TRBD1. CDR3 length: 16 residues. Unmatched junction bases numbered 8, after V lost 4 bases and J lost 1 base. Germline CDR1 is SGHRS and CDR2 is YFSETQ.

The J gene is TRBJ2-1, the V gene TRBV24-1; D is uncertain. Germline V gene sequence: CDR1 KGHDR, CDR2 SFDVKD. The CDR3 loop spans 11 amino acids. V lost 4 bases and J lost 3, with 0 bases in between. CDR3 bases: TGTGCCACCAGTGACTACAATGAGCAGTTCTTC. Translated, it gives CATSDYNEQFF.

This clonotype was found a few times. The chain carries TRBV19 and TRBJ2-1; D may match TRBD1 or TRBD2 (5 bases each). Germline CDR1 LNHDA, CDR2 SQIVND (reference sequence). Trimming took 5 bases from V and 3 from J, leaving 17 bases between them. The CDR3 totals 16 residues. CDR3 coding DNA: TGTGCCAGTAGTCCCGCGGCAGGGAGATTCTACAATGAGCAGTTCTTC. This codes for CASSPAAGRFYNEQFF.

A few counts support this clonotype. The rearrangement joins TRBV10-3 to TRBJ2-1; D call uncertain. Trimming stripped 1 base from V and 5 bases from J, with 6 bases between. Germline V CDR1 and CDR2: ENHRY, SYGVKD. The CDR3 is 13 residues long. CDR3 sequence: CAISEFSNNEQFF. CDR3 nucleotide sequence: TGTGCCATCAGTGAGTTTTCGAACAATGAGCAGTTCTTC.